This T cell receptor beta chain is from a study of T cell responses to AZD1222 COVID-19 vaccine. The V and J ends lost 2 bases and 6 bases respectively, with 10 bases between them. CDR3 length: 13 amino acids. CDR1 SGHRS and CDR2 YFSETQ come from the germline V gene. Method: immunoSEQ multiplex PCR; TCRdb's copy keeps in-frame clones and lacks some. The sample includes 200,000 to 250,000 clones, around 94% seen only once; the top ten take around 1.7%. The chain employs TRBV5-1 and TRBJ2-3, with D possibly matching TRBD2 (5 bases). The TCR comes from an adult who received the MenACWY meningococcal vaccine as a control. Sequencing was performed on peripheral blood, taken 28 days after the second dose of the MenACWY control vaccine. In DNA form, the CDR3 reads TGCGCCAGCAGCTTCCCGGGGTTGGATACGCAGTATTTT. It yields the protein CASSFPGLDTQYF.